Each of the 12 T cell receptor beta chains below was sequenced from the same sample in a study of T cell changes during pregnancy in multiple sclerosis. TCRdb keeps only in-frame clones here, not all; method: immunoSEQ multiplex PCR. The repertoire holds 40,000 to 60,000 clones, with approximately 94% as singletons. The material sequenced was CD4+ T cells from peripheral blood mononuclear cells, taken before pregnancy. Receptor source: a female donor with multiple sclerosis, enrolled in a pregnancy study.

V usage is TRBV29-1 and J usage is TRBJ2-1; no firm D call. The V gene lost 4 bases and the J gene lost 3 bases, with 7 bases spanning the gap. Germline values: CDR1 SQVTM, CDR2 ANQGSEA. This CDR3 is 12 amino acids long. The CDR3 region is CSVGKRYNEQFF. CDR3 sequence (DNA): TGCAGCGTTGGAAAGCGCTACAATGAGCAGTTCTTC.

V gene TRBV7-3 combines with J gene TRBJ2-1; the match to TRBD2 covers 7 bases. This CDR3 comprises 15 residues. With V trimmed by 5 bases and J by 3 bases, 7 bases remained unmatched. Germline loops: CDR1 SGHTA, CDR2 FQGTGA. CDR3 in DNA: TGTGCCAGCAGCGGGGGGGGGACCCTCTACAATGAGCAGTTCTTC. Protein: CASSGGGTLYNEQFF.

CDR3 sequence reads: CASSPWTGIGNTEAFF. Here the CDR3 DNA reads TGCGCCAGCAGCCCATGGACAGGGATAGGGAACACTGAAGCTTTCTTT. This chain connects TRBV5-1 to TRBJ1-1; 8 bases match TRBD1. Germline trimming cut 4 bases from V and 1 base from J; bases unmatched to any gene: 9. The CDR3 spans 16 residues. CDR1 and CDR2 (germline): SGHRS, YFSETQ.

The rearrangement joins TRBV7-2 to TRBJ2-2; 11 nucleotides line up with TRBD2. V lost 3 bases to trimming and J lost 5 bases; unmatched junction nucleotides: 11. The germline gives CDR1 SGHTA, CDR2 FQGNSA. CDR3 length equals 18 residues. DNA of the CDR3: TGTGCCAGCAGCTTCCAACTAGCGGGAGTCCGTCAAACCGGGGAGCTGTTTTTT. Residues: CASSFQLAGVRQTGELFF. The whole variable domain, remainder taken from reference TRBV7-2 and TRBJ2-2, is GAGVSQSPSNKVTEKGKDVELRCDPISGHTALYWYRQSLGQGLEFLIYFQGNSAPDKSGLPSDRFSAERTGGSVSTLTIQRTQQEDSAVYLCASSFQLAGVRQTGELFFGEGSRLTVL.

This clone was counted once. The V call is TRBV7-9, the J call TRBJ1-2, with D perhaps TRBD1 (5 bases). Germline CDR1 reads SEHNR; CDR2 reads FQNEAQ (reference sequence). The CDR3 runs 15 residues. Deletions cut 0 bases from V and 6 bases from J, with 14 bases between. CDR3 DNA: TGTGCCAGCAGCTTAGCGGCGGGGGGAGCGAATGGCTACACCTTC. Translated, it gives CASSLAAGGANGYTF. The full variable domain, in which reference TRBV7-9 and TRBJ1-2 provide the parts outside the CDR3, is DTGVSQNPRHKITKRGQNVTFRCDPISEHNRLYWYRQTLGQGPEFLTYFQNEAQLEKSRLLSDRFSAERPKGSFSTLEIQRTEQGDSAMYLCASSLAAGGANGYTFGSGTRLTVV.

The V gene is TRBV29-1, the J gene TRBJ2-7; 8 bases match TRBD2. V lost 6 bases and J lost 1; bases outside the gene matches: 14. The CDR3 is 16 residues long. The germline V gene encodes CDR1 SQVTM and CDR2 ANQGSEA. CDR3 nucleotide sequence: TGCAGCGTCCACGGGAGGGGGACGGGACGTTCCTACGAGCAGTACTTC. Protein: CSVHGRGTGRSYEQYF.

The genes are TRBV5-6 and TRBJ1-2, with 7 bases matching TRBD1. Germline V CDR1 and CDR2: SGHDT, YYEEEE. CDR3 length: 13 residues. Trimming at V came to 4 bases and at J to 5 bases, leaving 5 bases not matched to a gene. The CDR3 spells CASSPETGYGYTF. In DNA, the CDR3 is TGTGCCAGCAGCCCGGAGACAGGGTATGGCTACACCTTC.

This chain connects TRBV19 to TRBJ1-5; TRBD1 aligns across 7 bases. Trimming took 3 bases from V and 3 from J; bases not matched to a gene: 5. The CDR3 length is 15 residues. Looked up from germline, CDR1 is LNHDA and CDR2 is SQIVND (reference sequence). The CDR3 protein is CASSIYRGINQPQHF. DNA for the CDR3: TGTGCCAGTAGTATCTACAGGGGAATCAATCAGCCCCAGCATTTT.

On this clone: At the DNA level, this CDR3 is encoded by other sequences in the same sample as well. The CDR3: CASSLDGQNYGYTF. DNA for the CDR3: TGCGCCAGCAGCTTGGATGGACAAAACTATGGCTACACCTTC. The V and J genes are TRBV5-1 and TRBJ1-2, with a tentative D call TRBD1 (5 bases). Trimming stripped 0 bases from V and 2 bases from J, with 8 bases between. Germline-derived CDR1 and CDR2 are SGHRS and YFSETQ. The CDR3 contains 14 residues.

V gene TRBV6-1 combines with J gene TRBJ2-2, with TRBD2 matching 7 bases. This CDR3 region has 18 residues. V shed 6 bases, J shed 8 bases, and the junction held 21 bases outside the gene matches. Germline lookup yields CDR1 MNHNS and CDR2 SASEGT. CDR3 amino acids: CASREPKRSSGARGELFF. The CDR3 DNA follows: TGTGCCAGCAGGGAACCTAAAAGGTCAAGCGGGGCGCGGGGGGAGCTGTTTTTT.

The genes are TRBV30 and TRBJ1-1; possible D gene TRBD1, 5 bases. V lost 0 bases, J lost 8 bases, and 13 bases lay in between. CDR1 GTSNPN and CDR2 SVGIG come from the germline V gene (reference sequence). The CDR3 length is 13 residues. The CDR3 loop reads CAWSVRSGGEAFF. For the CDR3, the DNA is TGTGCCTGGAGTGTACGGTCGGGGGGAGAAGCTTTCTTT.

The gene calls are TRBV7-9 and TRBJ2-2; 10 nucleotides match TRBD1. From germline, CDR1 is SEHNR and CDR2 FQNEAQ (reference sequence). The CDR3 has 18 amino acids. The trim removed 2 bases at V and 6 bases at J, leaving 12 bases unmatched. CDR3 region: CASSLRGTGDTNAGELFF. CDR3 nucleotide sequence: TGTGCCAGCAGCTTAAGAGGGACAGGGGACACAAACGCCGGGGAGCTGTTTTTT.